The TCR beta chain under discussion was sequenced for a study of response to subunit inactivated influenza vaccine. Study-wide results and limits: It was the authors' suggestion that each seasonal influenza vaccination recruits few new T cells.

Germline CDR1 reads SGHVS; CDR2 reads FQNEAQ. V lost 1 base and J lost 2; bases outside the gene matches: 13. CDR3 length: 18 residues. TCRdb reprocessed the RT-PCR reads via MiXCR and lists one record per CDR3 protein. Among more than 500,000 distinct CDR3 sequences listed, around 11% were seen once. Worth noting for this clonotype: Its antigen is unknown.

Separately, the same data were catalogued under a study of T cells expressing NK-cell markers. From that second work: 5'RACE template switching built TCR beta cDNA with unique molecular identifiers. CD3+CD56+NKG2C+, CD3+CD56+NKG2C- and CD3+CD56-NKG2C+ T cells, once sorted, supplied the TCR beta repertoires. Dominant NKG2C+ clonotype frequencies of roughly 1.0-8% of CD8+ T cells were measured in over five donors.

The rearrangement joins TRBV7-8 to TRBJ1-1; 7 bases map to TRBD1. The sequence derives from a man over 45 who received an inactivated influenza vaccine. Source: PBMCs from blood, taken on the day of vaccination. The CDR3 sequence is CASSLVVGGQLINTEAFF. CDR3 nucleotide sequence: TGTGCCAGCAGCTTAGTCGTGGGGGGACAGCTTATTAACACTGAAGCTTTCTTT.